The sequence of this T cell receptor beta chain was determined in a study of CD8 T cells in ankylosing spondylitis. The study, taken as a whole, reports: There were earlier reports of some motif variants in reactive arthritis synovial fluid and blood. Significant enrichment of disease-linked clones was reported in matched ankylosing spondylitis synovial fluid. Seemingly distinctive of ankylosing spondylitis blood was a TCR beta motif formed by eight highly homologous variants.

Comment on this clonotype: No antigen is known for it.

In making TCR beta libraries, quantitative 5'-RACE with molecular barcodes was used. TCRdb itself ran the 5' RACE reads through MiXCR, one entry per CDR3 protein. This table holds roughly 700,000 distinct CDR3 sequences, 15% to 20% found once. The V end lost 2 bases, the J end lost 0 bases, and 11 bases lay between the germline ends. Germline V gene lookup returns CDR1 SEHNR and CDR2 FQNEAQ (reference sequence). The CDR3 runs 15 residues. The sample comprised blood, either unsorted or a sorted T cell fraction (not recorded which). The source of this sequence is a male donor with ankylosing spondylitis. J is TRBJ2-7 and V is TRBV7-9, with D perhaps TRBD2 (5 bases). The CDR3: CASSLKGEGSYEQYF. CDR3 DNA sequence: TGTGCCAGCAGCTTAAAGGGCGAGGGCTCCTACGAGCAGTACTTC. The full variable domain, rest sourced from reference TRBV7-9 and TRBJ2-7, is DTGVSQNPRHKITKRGQNVTFRCDPISEHNRLYWYRQTLGQGPEFLTYFQNEAQLEKSRLLSDRFSAERPKGSFSTLEIQRTEQGDSAMYLCASSLKGEGSYEQYFGPGTRLTVT.